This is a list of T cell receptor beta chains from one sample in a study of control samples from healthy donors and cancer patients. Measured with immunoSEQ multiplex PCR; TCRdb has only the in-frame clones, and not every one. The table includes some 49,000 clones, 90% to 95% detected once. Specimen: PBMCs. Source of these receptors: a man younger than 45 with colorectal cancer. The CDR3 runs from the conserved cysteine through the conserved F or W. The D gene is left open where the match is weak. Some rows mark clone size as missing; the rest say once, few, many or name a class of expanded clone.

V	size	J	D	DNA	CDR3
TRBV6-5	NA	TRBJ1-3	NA	TGTGCCAGCAGTCTAGACGGCTCCTCTGGAAACACCATATATTTT	CASSLDGSSGNTIYF
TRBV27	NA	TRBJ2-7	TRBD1	TGTGCCAGCAGTTTAGAGGGACAGGGGCGCTACGAGCAGTACTTC	CASSLEGQGRYEQYF
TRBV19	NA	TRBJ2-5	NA	TGTGCCAGTAGTCCAGGGGGGGAGACCCAGTACTTC	CASSPGGETQYF
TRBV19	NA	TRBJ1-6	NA	TGTGCTAGTAGTATCGGAGGGGGGCCGCAATCACCCCTCCACTTT	CASSIGGGPQSPLHF
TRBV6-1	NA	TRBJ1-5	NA	TGTGCCAGCAGTGCAACGCAGGGAGGGGTGGGCAATCAGCCCCAGCATTTT	CASSATQGGVGNQPQHF
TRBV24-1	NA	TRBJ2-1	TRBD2	TGTGCCACCAGTGATTGGGGAATAGCGGGGAACTACAATGAGCAGTTCTTC	CATSDWGIAGNYNEQFF
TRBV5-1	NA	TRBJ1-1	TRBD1	TGCGCCAGCAGCCCAGGGGGTTGGACTGAAGCTTTCTTT	CASSPGGWTEAFF
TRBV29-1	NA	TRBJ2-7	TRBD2	TGCAGCGTTGTATCTCCTAGCGGGGGCTACGAGCAGTACTTC	CSVVSPSGGYEQYF
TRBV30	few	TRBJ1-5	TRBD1	TGTGCCTGGTCGACAGGGATAAATCAGCCCCAGCATTTT	CAWSTGINQPQHF
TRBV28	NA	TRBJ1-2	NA	TGTGCCAGCAGTTTACCGGCGGTCCTTTCGGGCTACACCTTC	CASSLPAVLSGYTF
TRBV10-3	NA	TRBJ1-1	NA	TGTGCCATCAGTGACCTAACTGAAGCTTTCTTT	CAISDLTEAFF
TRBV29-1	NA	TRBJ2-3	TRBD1	TGCAGCGTTGAGAGTGTGACAGGGCCGGAGACAGATACGCAGTATTTT	CSVESVTGPETDTQYF
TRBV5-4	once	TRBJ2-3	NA	TGTGCCAGCAGCTTGGGAGGCGGGGCTAGCACAGATACGCAGTATTTT	CASSLGGGASTDTQYF
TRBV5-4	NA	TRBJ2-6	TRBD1	TGTGCCAGCAGCAGGGACAGCCACTCTGGGGCCAACGTCCTGACTTTC	CASSRDSHSGANVLTF
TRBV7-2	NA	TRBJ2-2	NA	TGTGCCAGCAGCTTAGACCAGAACACCGGGGAGCTGTTTTTT	CASSLDQNTGELFF
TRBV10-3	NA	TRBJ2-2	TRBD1	TGTGCCATCAGTGAATTGGGGTTTCAGGGGGCGAACACCGGGGAGCTGTTTTTT	CAISELGFQGANTGELFF
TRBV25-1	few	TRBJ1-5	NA	TGTGCCAGCAGTGGGGATTGGCAGGGAGATCAGCCCCAGCATTTT	CASSGDWQGDQPQHF
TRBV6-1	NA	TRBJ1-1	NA	TGTGCCAGCAGTGAAAAGGGAATACGGAACACTGAAGCTTTCTTT	CASSEKGIRNTEAFF
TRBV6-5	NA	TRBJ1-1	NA	TGTGCCAGCAGTTATGAGGGCATGAACACTGAAGCTTTCTTT	CASSYEGMNTEAFF
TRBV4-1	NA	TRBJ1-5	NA	TGCGCCAGCAGCCAAGTCGCGGGGGGGTATAGCAATCAGCCCCAGCATTTT	CASSQVAGGYSNQPQHF
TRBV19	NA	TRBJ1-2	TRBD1	TGTGCCAGTAGTATGGGACAGGGCTATGGCTACACCTTC	CASSMGQGYGYTF
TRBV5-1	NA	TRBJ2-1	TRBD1	TGCGCCAGCTGCCCGGGGACAGGGGTTCATGAGCAGTTCTTC	CASCPGTGVHEQFF
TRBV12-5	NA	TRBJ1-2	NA	TGTGCTAGTGGTTCGCCCTTGGGGGCGGCGGGATATGGCTACACCTTC	CASGSPLGAAGYGYTF
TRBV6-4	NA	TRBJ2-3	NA	TGTGCCAGCAGTGACTCTGGGGCTAGCACAGATACGCAGTATTTT	CASSDSGASTDTQYF
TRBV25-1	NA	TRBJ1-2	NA	TGTGCCAGCAGTGGGCTTACAGGGCAGCATGGCTACACCTTC	CASSGLTGQHGYTF
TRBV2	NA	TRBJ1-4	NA	TGTGCCAGCAGCTTCGAAAGGGATGAAAAACTGTTTTTT	CASSFERDEKLFF
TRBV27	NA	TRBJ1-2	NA	TGTGCCAGCAGTCCCCGAGGGGTCGGCTACACCTTC	CASSPRGVGYTF
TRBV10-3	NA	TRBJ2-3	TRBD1	TGTGCCATCAGTGAGTATAGGACAGGGGAGGATACGCAGTATTTT	CAISEYRTGEDTQYF
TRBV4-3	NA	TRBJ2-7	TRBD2	TGCGCCAGCAGCCAAGATAGGGCGGGGGGAAGTTACGAGCAGTACTTC	CASSQDRAGGSYEQYF
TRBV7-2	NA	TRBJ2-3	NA	TGTGCCAGCAGCCCCTCCGGGACCCTGGCAGATACGCAGTATTTT	CASSPSGTLADTQYF
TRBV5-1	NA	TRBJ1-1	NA	TGCGCCAGCAGCCCTATTGACAACTTGAACACTGAAGCTTTCTTT	CASSPIDNLNTEAFF
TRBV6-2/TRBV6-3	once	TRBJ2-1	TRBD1	TGTGCCAGCAGTCAGGACAGGGGAGCATACAATGAGCAGTTCTTC	CASSQDRGAYNEQFF
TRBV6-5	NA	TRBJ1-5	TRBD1	TGTGCCAGCAGTTACTCACCGACAGGGTTGCCCCAGCATTTT	CASSYSPTGLPQHF
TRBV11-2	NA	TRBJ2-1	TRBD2	TGTGCCAGCGGGCCCGCGGGGGGGATCAATGAGCAGTTCTTC	CASGPAGGINEQFF
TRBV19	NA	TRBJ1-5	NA	TGTGCCAGTAGTATCGGAAGGGGGGGGGATCAGCCCCAGCATTTT	CASSIGRGGDQPQHF
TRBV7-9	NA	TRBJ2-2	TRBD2	TGTGCCAGCAGCCAAGTAGGACTAGCGGGGGATAAAACCGGGGAGCTGTTTTTT	CASSQVGLAGDKTGELFF
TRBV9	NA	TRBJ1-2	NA	TGTGCCAGCAGCCCCGGGACACCCAACTATGGCTACACCTTC	CASSPGTPNYGYTF
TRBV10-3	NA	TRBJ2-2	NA	TGTGCCATCAGTGAGTTGGGACATGGGACGAACACCGGGGAGCTGTTTTTT	CAISELGHGTNTGELFF
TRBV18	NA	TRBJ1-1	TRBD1	TGTGCCAGCTCACCTCGGACAGGCACTGAAGCTTTCTTT	CASSPRTGTEAFF
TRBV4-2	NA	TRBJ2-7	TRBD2	TGTGCCAGCAGCCAAGGGGTTAGCGGGGGGCCTGAGTACGAGCAGTACTTC	CASSQGVSGGPEYEQYF
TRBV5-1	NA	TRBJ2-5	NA	TGCGCCAGCAGCCCCGCGGATTTCCAAGAGACCCAGTACTTC	CASSPADFQETQYF
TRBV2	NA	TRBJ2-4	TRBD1	TGTGCCAGCAGTGAAAGCGCAGGGGGAAACATTCAGTACTTC	CASSESAGGNIQYF
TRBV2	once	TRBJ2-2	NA	TGTGCCAGCAGTCTGGGGACGGTGAACACCGGGGAGCTGTTTTTT	CASSLGTVNTGELFF
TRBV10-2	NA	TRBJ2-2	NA	TGCGCCAGCAAGGGAACCCCCCGAGGAGGGGGTGGCACCGGGGAGCTGTTTTTT	CASKGTPRGGGGTGELFF
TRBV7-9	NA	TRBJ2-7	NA	TGTGCCAGCAGCTTAGGATACGACAGTACCTACGAGCAGTACTTC	CASSLGYDSTYEQYF